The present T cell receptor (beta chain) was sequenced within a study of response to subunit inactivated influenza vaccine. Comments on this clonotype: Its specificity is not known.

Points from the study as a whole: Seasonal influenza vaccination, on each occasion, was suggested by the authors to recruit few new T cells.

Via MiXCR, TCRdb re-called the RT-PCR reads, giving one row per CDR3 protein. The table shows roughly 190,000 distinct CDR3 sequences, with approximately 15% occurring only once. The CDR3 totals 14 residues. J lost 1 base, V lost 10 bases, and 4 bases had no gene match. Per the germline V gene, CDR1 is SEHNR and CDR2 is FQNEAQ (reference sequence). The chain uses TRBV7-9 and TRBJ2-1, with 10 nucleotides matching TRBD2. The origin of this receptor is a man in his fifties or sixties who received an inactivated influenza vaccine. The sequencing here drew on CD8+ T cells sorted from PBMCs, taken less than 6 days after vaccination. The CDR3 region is CATSSGSSYNEQFF. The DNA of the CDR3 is TGTGCCACCTCTAGCGGGAGTTCCTACAATGAGCAGTTCTTC.